The 28 T cell receptor beta chains in this list originate from one sample, sequenced in a study of identical twins. TCRdb recomputed calls from the 5' RACE reads with MiXCR, one row per CDR3 protein. The sample has around 340,000 distinct CDR3 sequences, around 9% seen once; the top ten hold under 10%. Sequences were obtained from naive T cells sorted from blood. These receptors were obtained from a woman aged 45-65 years in good health.

This clonotype appeared a few times. This rearrangement joins TRBV3-1 to TRBJ2-1; perhaps D is TRBD1 or TRBD2 (6 bases each). Germline V CDR1 and CDR2: LGHDT, YNNKEL (reference sequence). There are 13 residues in the CDR3. V was cut by 8 bases and J by 3 bases, with 11 bases left in between. The CDR3, as DNA: TGTGCCAGCGGGGGGCGGGTCTACAATGAGCAGTTCTTC. It translates to CASGGRVYNEQFF.

This clonotype was detected a few times. V gene TRBV20-1 combines with J gene TRBJ1-6; TRBD1 is a possible D gene (6 bases). There are 14 residues in the CDR3. From germline, CDR1 is DFQATT and CDR2 SNEGSKA (reference sequence). Between the trimmed V and J ends, which lost 4 bases and 7 bases, there was a span of 14 bases. As DNA, the CDR3 is TGCAGTGCTAAGATTGACAGGCAGAATTCACCCCTCCACTTT. Protein: CSAKIDRQNSPLHF.

This clonotype was observed a few times. V and J are TRBV9 and TRBJ2-2; D is ambiguous. The CDR3 is made up of 15 amino acids. The germline V gene has CDR1 SGDLS and CDR2 YYNGEE. V dropped 0 bases and J dropped 3 bases, with 9 bases sitting between them. CDR3 in DNA: TGTGCCAGCAGCGTAGACCCCTCCTACACCGGGGAGCTGTTTTTT. It translates to CASSVDPSYTGELFF.

This clonotype was seen a few times. This rearrangement joins TRBV6-5 to TRBJ1-1, with a possible D match to TRBD1 (5 bases). Germline lookup yields CDR1 MNHEY and CDR2 SVGAGI. V was trimmed by 2 bases and J by 8 bases, leaving 9 bases between them. This CDR3 spans 12 amino acids. CDR3 residues: CASSYGGSEAFF. The CDR3 DNA is TGTGCCAGCAGTTACGGGGGGAGCGAAGCTTTCTTT.

The gene calls are TRBV20-1 and TRBJ2-1, with 7 bases that match TRBD2. The CDR3 extends over 16 amino acids. Trimming cost V 2 bases and J 9 bases; bases outside gene matches: 16. Germline CDR1 DFQATT, CDR2 SNEGSKA (reference sequence). The CDR3 region has the DNA TGCAGTGCTAGATTGATAGGACTAGGAGGTATAGGTGAGCAGTTCTTC. Its protein product is CSARLIGLGGIGEQFF.

This clonotype was recorded many times. The chain combines TRBV25-1 with TRBJ1-2; D is unclear. V lost 5 bases to trimming and J lost 7 bases, with 11 bases between them. This CDR3 comprises 12 residues. Per germline, CDR1 MGHDK and CDR2 SYGVNS. The CDR3 is CASSPGIGGYTF. Written as DNA, the CDR3 is TGTGCCAGCAGTCCGGGGATTGGTGGCTACACCTTC.

In this sample, this clonotype turned up a few times. The chain couples TRBV25-1 to TRBJ1-2, with TRBD1 as a possible D gene (6 bases). Germline V gene lookup returns CDR1 MGHDK and CDR2 SYGVNS. CDR3 size: 13 residues. The V and J ends lost 4 bases and 5 bases respectively, with 11 bases between them. The chain's CDR3 is CASSAGGLYGYTF. The CDR3 DNA sequence: TGTGCCAGCAGTGCCGGGGGCTTATATGGCTACACCTTC.

The table lists this clonotype with many counts. V is TRBV7-9 and J is TRBJ2-3; D is unclear. The CDR3 sequence is 12 residues long. CDR1 is SEHNR, CDR2 FQNEAQ, per germline (reference sequence). V dropped 5 bases and J dropped 5 bases, with 8 bases sitting between them. Here the CDR3 DNA reads TGTGCCAGCAGCCCGCCGCGAGATACGCAGTATTTT. Encoded protein: CASSPPRDTQYF.

This chain uses TRBV5-1 with TRBJ2-5; D remains ambiguous. The CDR3 has 15 amino acids. Trimming took 4 bases from V and 0 from J, leaving 13 bases between them. CDR1 is SGHRS and CDR2 is YFSETQ in the germline V gene. The CDR3 sequence is CASSLYPGYQETQYF. CDR3 nucleotides: TGCGCCAGCAGCCTCTATCCCGGTTACCAAGAGACCCAGTACTTC.

This clonotype was counted a few times. The V and J genes are TRBV5-1 and TRBJ1-1; 7 nucleotides match TRBD1. This CDR3 region has 14 residues. Germline values: CDR1 SGHRS, CDR2 YFSETQ. V shed 3 bases, J shed 3 bases, and the junction held 5 bases outside the gene matches. The CDR3 reads CASSWTGWDTEAFF. The DNA of the CDR3 is TGCGCCAGCAGCTGGACAGGTTGGGACACTGAAGCTTTCTTT. Using reference TRBV5-1 and TRBJ1-1 for the parts outside the CDR3, the full variable domain is KAGVTQTPRYLIKTRGQQVTLSCSPISGHRSVSWYQQTPGQGLQFLFEYFSETQRNKGNFPGRFSGRQFSNSRSEMNVSTLELGDSALYLCASSWTGWDTEAFFGQGTRLTVV.

At least ten counts were recorded for this clonotype. This chain uses TRBV20-1 with TRBJ2-1; 11 positions match TRBD2. The junction had 10 bases not matched to a gene; V was cut back by 5 bases and J by 4 bases. This CDR3 is built from 16 residues. Per the germline V gene, CDR1 is DFQATT and CDR2 is SNEGSKA (reference sequence). CDR3 coding DNA: TGCAGTGCTCCTACGGGACTAGCGGAAAGATACAATGAGCAGTTCTTC. It encodes CSAPTGLAERYNEQFF.

This clonotype was detected only a few times. The V call is TRBV9, the J call TRBJ2-7; D is possibly TRBD2 (6 bases). The CDR3 covers 15 residues. V was shortened by 0 bases and J by 2 bases, with 12 bases between the two germline ends. CDR1 is SGDLS, CDR2 YYNGEE, per germline. CDR3 DNA sequence: TGTGCCAGCAGCGTAGCGGCGGGACTTACCTACGAGCAGTACTTC. Residues: CASSVAAGLTYEQYF.

The chain is built from TRBV11-2 and TRBJ2-6; D is unclear. This CDR3 has 14 amino acids. V gave up 7 bases and J gave up 2 bases, with 9 bases separating them. The germline V gene has CDR1 SGHAT and CDR2 FQNNGV. The CDR3 loop is CASKTLAGANVLTF. DNA for the CDR3: TGTGCCAGCAAAACCCTCGCTGGGGCCAACGTCCTGACTTTC.

The sample holds many counts of this clonotype. V and J are TRBV18 and TRBJ1-1; no definite D call. CDR3 length: 13 amino acids. V lost 5 bases and J 1 base, leaving 8 bases between the germline ends. CDR1 is KGHSH and CDR2 is LQKENI in the germline V gene. The CDR3 spells CASSSPWNTEAFF. The CDR3 DNA reads as TGTGCCAGCTCATCCCCATGGAACACTGAAGCTTTCTTT.

This clonotype has ten or more counts. The chain links TRBV9 to TRBJ2-3; D gene ambiguous. The CDR3 has 13 residues. Germline CDR1 SGDLS, CDR2 YYNGEE. Trimming left V 1 base short and J 3 bases short, with 6 bases between. DNA of the CDR3: TGTGCCAGCAGCGTACTTGGGACAGATACGCAGTATTTT. Translating it yields CASSVLGTDTQYF. Drawing the rest from reference TRBV9 and TRBJ2-3, the complete variable domain is DSGVTQTPKHLITATGQRVTLRCSPRSGDLSVYWYQQSLDQGLQFLIQYYNGEERAKGNILERFSAQQFPDLHSELNLSSLELGDSALYFCASSVLGTDTQYFGPGTRLTVL.

The genes are TRBV13 and TRBJ2-7; D gene ambiguous. Germline values: CDR1 PRHDT, CDR2 FYEKMQ (reference sequence). This CDR3 region has 14 residues. With 3 bases removed from V and 4 bases from J, the gap between germline ends came to 13 bases. The chain's CDR3 is CASSFFGRNYEQYV. The CDR3 coding sequence is TGTGCCAGCAGCTTCTTTGGGCGGAATTACGAGCAGTACGTC.

This clonotype was seen only a few times. The J gene is TRBJ2-5, the V gene TRBV14; unclear D gene. V lost 3 bases, J lost 2 bases, and 7 bases lay in between. The germline V gene encodes CDR1 SGHDN and CDR2 FVKESK. This CDR3 region has 13 residues. The DNA for the CDR3 is TGTGCCAGCAGCCAGCTTGGGCAAGAGACCCAGTACTTC. Translated, it gives CASSQLGQETQYF.

This clonotype appeared many times. V is TRBV20-1 and J is TRBJ2-1; a possible D gene is TRBD2 (6 bases). The CDR3 runs 15 residues. The germline CDR1 and CDR2 sequences are DFQATT and SNEGSKA (reference sequence). Between the trimmed V and J ends, which lost 4 bases and 7 bases, there was a span of 20 bases. CDR3 protein: CSANPSGSLRNEQFF. The CDR3 DNA reads TGCAGTGCTAACCCTTCCGGGAGTCTTAGGAATGAGCAGTTCTTC.

This clonotype turned up a few times. The V call is TRBV4-1, the J call TRBJ2-5; the D call may be TRBD1 or TRBD2 (5 bases each). V lost 4 bases, J lost 5 bases, and 17 bases lay in between. CDR3 length: 15 amino acids. The germline V gene encodes CDR1 MGHRA and CDR2 YSYEKL. DNA for the CDR3: TGCGCCAGCAGCCGGACGGGCCTCGGGACGGAGACCCAGTACTTC. Its protein is CASSRTGLGTETQYF.

This sequence joins TRBV11-3 and TRBJ2-3; 9 bases match TRBD2. Germline V gene sequence: CDR1 SGHNT, CDR2 YENEEA. After removal of 7 bases from V and 5 bases from J, the junction contained 13 bases not matched to a gene. The CDR3 has 16 amino acids. CDR3 in amino acids: CASISSGSTHIDTQYF. CDR3 bases: TGTGCCAGCATCAGTAGCGGGAGTACACACATAGATACGCAGTATTTT.

This clonotype has at least ten counts. The chain employs TRBV12-3 or TRBV12-4 and TRBJ1-5; possible D gene TRBD1, 6 bases. The CDR3 has 14 amino acids. V was trimmed by 4 bases and J by 7 bases, leaving 14 bases between them. The CDR3 loop is CASSSRVGGQPQHF. The CDR3 bases are TGTGCCAGCAGTTCTCGGGTAGGGGGACAGCCCCAGCATTTT.

This clonotype was observed at least ten times. The rearrangement links TRBV3-1 to TRBJ2-1; D remains unclear. The CDR3 consists of 13 residues. V was shortened by 2 bases and J by 5 bases, with 7 bases between the two germline ends. Germline CDR1 is LGHDT and CDR2 is YNNKEL (reference sequence). DNA for the CDR3: TGTGCCAGCAGCCAACCCCCACACAATGAGCAGTTCTTC. Its translation is CASSQPPHNEQFF.

The genes are TRBV10-3 and TRBJ2-7, with D maybe TRBD1 (5 bases). CDR1 and CDR2 (germline): ENHRY, SYGVKD. V was shortened by 2 bases and J by 1 base, with 12 bases between the two germline ends. The CDR3 consists of 15 residues. The CDR3: CAISEGQTYSYEQYV. DNA for the CDR3: TGTGCCATCAGTGAGGGACAAACTTATTCCTACGAGCAGTACGTC.

This clonotype has a count of ten or more. V usage is TRBV5-5 and J usage is TRBJ2-2, with no clear D. The CDR3 is 12 residues long. The germline CDR1 and CDR2 sequences are SGHKS and YYEKEE (reference sequence). V gave up 5 bases and J gave up 8 bases, with 10 bases separating them. CDR3 residues: CASRMSAGELFF. CDR3 DNA: TGTGCCAGCAGGATGTCGGCTGGGGAGCTGTTTTTT.

The table lists this clonotype with many counts. This rearrangement joins TRBV20-1 to TRBJ2-7, with D perhaps matching TRBD2 (6 bases). Trimming took off 3 bases at V and 3 bases at J, with 18 bases between the two ends. The CDR3 has 15 residues. Per the germline V gene, CDR1 is DFQATT and CDR2 is SNEGSKA (reference sequence). The CDR3 DNA reads TGCAGTGCTAGGGACTATCAGGCGGTGAGCTACGAGCAGTACTTC. This sequence encodes CSARDYQAVSYEQYF.

This clonotype was recorded a few times. V is TRBV10-3 and J is TRBJ2-1; TRBD1 aligns across 11 bases. The CDR3 has 16 amino acids. J gave up 8 bases and V 9 bases, and 15 bases lay outside the gene matches. In germline, CDR1 is ENHRY, CDR2 SYGVKD. This CDR3 is CAMSRDRGSRFDEQFF. In nucleotides, the CDR3 is TGTGCCATGTCCCGGGACAGGGGGTCTAGGTTCGATGAGCAGTTCTTC.

With regard to this clonotype: Germline is not matched at one junction end, which may reflect a read error. CDR3 in amino acids: CASSPSGF. In nucleotides, the CDR3 is TGTGCCAGCAGCCCCTCGGGATTT. The chain is built from TRBV7-7 and TRBJ2-3; possible D gene TRBD2, 5 bases. Germline values: CDR1 SSHAT, CDR2 FNYEAQ (reference sequence). The CDR3 is 8 amino acids.

The rearrangement uses TRBV3-1 and TRBJ2-5; 10 bases are shared with TRBD2. CDR1 and CDR2 (germline): LGHDT, YNNKEL (reference sequence). V lost 1 base to trimming and J lost 6 bases; unmatched junction nucleotides: 8. CDR3 length: 16 residues. The CDR3 loop is CASSQALAGVWKTQYF. The CDR3 nucleotides are TGTGCCAGCAGCCAAGCGCTAGCGGGAGTTTGGAAGACCCAGTACTTC.